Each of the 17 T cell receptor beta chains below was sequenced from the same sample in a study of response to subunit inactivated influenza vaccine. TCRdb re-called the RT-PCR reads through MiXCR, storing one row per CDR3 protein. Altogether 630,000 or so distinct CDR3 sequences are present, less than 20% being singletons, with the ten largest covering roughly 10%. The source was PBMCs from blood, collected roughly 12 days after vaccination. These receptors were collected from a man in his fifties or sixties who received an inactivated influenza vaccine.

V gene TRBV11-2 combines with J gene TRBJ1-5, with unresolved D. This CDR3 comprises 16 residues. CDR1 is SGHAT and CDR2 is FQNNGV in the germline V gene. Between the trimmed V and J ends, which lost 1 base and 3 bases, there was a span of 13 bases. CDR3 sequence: CASSLGAGVYNQPQHF. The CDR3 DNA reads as TGTGCCAGCAGCTTAGGGGCTGGGGTCTACAATCAGCCCCAGCATTTT.

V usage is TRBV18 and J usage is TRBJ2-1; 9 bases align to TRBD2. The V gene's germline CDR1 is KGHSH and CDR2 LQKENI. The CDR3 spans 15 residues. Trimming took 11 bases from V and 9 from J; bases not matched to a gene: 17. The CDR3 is CAGSLKGLAYGEQFF. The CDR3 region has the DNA TGTGCCGGATCATTAAAGGGACTAGCATATGGTGAGCAGTTCTTC.

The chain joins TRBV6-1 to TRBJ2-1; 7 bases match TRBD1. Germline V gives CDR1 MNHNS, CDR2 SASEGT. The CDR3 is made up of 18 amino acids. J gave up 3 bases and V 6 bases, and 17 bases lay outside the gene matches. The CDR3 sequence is CASSPGPRQGRYYNEQFF. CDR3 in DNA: TGTGCCAGCAGCCCAGGGCCGAGACAGGGAAGATACTACAATGAGCAGTTCTTC.

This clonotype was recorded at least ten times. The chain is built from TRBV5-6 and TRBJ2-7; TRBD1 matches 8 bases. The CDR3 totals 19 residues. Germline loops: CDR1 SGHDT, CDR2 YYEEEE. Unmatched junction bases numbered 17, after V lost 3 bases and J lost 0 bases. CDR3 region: CASSSSPGGYLTSSYEQYF. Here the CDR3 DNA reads TGTGCCAGCAGCTCTTCGCCAGGGGGCTATCTGACGAGCTCCTACGAGCAGTACTTC.

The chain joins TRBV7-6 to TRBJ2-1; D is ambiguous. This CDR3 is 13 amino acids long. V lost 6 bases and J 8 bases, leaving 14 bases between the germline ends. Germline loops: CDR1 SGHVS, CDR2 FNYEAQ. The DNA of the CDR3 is TGTGCCAGCAGTTTCCAAACCGGCGATGAGCAGTTCTTC. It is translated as CASSFQTGDEQFF.

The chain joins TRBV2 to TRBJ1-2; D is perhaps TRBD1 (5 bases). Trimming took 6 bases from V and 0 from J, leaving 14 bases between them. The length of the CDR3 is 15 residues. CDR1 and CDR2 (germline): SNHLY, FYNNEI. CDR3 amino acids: CASSLGRPANYGYTF. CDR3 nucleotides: TGTGCCAGCAGCCTGGGACGGCCAGCTAACTATGGCTACACCTTC. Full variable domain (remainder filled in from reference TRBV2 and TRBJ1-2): EPEVTQTPSHQVTQMGQEVILRCVPISNHLYFYWYRQILGQKVEFLVSFYNNEISEKSEIFDDQFSVERPDGSNFTLKIRSTKLEDSAMYFCASSLGRPANYGYTFGSGTRLTVV.

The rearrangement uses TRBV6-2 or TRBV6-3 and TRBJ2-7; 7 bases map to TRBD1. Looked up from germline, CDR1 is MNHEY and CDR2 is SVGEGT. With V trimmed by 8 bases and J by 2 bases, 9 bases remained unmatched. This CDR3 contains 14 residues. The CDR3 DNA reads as TGTGCCAGCGGATATCGGGACAGCACCTACGAGCAGTACTTC. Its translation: CASGYRDSTYEQYF.

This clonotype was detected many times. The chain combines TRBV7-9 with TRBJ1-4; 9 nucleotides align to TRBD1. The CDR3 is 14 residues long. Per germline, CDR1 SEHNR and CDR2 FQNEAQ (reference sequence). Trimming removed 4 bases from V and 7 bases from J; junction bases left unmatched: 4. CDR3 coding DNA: TGTGCCAGCAGCTCGGGACAGGGCGGTGAAAAACTGTTTTTT. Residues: CASSSGQGGEKLFF. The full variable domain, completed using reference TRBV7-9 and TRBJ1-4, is DTGVSQNPRHKITKRGQNVTFRCDPISEHNRLYWYRQTLGQGPEFLTYFQNEAQLEKSRLLSDRFSAERPKGSFSTLEIQRTEQGDSAMYLCASSSGQGGEKLFFGSGTQLSVL.

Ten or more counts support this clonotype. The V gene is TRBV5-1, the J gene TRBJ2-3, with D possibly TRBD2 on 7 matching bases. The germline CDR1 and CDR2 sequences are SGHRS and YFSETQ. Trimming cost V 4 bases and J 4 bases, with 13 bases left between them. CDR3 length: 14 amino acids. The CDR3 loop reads CASSNWGGPDTQYF. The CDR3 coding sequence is TGCGCCAGCAGCAACTGGGGGGGGCCAGATACGCAGTATTTT.

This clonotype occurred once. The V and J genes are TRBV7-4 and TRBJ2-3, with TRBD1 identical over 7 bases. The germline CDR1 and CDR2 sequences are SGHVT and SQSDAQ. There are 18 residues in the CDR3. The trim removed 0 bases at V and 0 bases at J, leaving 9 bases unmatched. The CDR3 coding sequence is TGTGCCAGCAGCTTAGCGGGGACAGCCTTCACTAGCACAGATACGCAGTATTTT. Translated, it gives CASSLAGTAFTSTDTQYF.

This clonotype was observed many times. For the CDR3, the DNA is TGTGCTAGCGGCGATACGCAGTATTTT. It yields the protein CASGDTQYF. The gene calls are TRBV19 and TRBJ2-3, with D maybe TRBD2 (6 bases). Looked up from germline, CDR1 is LNHDA and CDR2 is SQIVND (reference sequence). CDR3 length: 9 amino acids.

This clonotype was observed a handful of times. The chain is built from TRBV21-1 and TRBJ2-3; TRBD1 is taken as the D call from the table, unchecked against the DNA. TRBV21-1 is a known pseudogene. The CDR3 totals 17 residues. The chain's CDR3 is CASSRGAGATSTDTQYF. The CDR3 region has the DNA TGTGCCAGCAGCAGGGGCGCGGGCGCTACTAGCACAGATACGCAGTATTTT.

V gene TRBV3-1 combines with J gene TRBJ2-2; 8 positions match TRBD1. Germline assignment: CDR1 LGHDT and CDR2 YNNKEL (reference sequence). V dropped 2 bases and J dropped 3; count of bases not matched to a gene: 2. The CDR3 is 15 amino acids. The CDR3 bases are TGTGCCAGCAGCCAACGACAGGGGTACACCGGGGAGCTGTTTTTT. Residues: CASSQRQGYTGELFF.

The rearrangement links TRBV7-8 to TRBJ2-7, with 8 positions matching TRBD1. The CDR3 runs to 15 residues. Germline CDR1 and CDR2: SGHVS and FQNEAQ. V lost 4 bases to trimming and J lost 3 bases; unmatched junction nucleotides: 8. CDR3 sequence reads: CASSSVQGANYEQYF. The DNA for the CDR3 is TGTGCCAGCAGCTCCGTTCAGGGGGCCAACTACGAGCAGTACTTC.

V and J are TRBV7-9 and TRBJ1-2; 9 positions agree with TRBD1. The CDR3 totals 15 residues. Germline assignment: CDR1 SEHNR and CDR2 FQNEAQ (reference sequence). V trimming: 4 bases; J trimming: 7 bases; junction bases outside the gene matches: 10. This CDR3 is CASSSWDREYSGYTF. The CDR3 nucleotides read TGTGCCAGCAGCTCGTGGGACAGGGAATATAGTGGCTACACCTTC.

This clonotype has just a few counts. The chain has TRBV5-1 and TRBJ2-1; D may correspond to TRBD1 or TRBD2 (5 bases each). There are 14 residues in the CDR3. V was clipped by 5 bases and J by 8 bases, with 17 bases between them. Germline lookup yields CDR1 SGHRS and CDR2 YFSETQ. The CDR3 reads CASRSGAKEHEQFF. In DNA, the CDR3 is TGCGCCAGCAGATCCGGGGCCAAGGAGCATGAGCAGTTCTTC.

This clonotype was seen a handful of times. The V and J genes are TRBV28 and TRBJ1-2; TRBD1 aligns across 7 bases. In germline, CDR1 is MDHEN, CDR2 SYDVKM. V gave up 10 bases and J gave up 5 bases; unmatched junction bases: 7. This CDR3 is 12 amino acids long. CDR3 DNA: TGTGCCATCGACAGGGAATCTTATGGCTACACCTTC. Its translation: CAIDRESYGYTF.